A selection of T cell receptor beta chains follows, all from one sample in a study of radiotherapy plus CTLA-4 blockade in lung cancer. TCRdb keeps only in-frame clones here, not all; method: immunoSEQ multiplex PCR. The sample consists of about 87,000 clones, approximately 86% of them appearing once. The specimen was peripheral blood, collected from a patient treated with radiotherapy plus ipilimumab. The receptor source for this set is a human donor with non-small cell lung cancer that progressed on radiotherapy plus ipilimumab. Each CDR3 is given with its conserved first and last residue. The order of the fields is J gene, clone size, V gene, D gene, CDR3 DNA, CDR3 protein. D genes are given only for firm matches. Size is stated for part of the rows, as once, few or many counts, or as a class when the clone is expanded.

>TRBJ2-5|.|TRBV28|.
TGTGCCAGCAGTTGGGGGGGGACAGTATTGACCCAGTACTTC
CASSWGGTVLTQYF
>TRBJ2-2|once|TRBV11-3|.
TGTGCCAGCAGCTCCTGGACCAGAACGAACACCGGGGAGCTGTTTTTT
CASSSWTRTNTGELFF
>TRBJ2-1|once|TRBV7-9|.
TGTGCCACCTCCGGGGGCTTCTCCTACAATGAGCAGTTCTTC
CATSGGFSYNEQFF
>TRBJ2-7|.|TRBV2|.
TGTGCCAGCGGAACAATTGTCCGGGGCGAGCAGTACTTC
CASGTIVRGEQYF
>TRBJ1-1|.|TRBV30|.
TGTGCCTGGACCCGCTCCAGGGTCCTAACTGAAGCTTTCTTT
CAWTRSRVLTEAFF
>TRBJ1-2|.|TRBV2|.
TGTGCCAGCAGTTCCCCTTTACAGGGAAAATACTATGGCTACACCTTC
CASSSPLQGKYYGYTF
>TRBJ1-1|.|TRBV6-6|.
TGTGCCAGCAGTGTGGACAGTCCTACTGAAGCTTTCTTT
CASSVDSPTEAFF
>TRBJ2-7|.|TRBV10-3|.
TGTGCCATCAGTGACGGGCAGGGGTTCTACGAGCAGTACTTC
CAISDGQGFYEQYF
>TRBJ1-1|.|TRBV5-1|.
TGCGCCAGCAGCCTGGACAGCGAGTACATGAACACTGAAGCTTTCTTT
CASSLDSEYMNTEAFF
>TRBJ1-2|.|TRBV9|.
TGTGCCAGCAGCGCGACCCAAAGCGGCTATGGCTACACCTTC
CASSATQSGYGYTF
>TRBJ1-2|.|TRBV18|.
TGTGCCAGCTCACCCCGGCGGGGCTATGGCTACACCTTC
CASSPRRGYGYTF
>TRBJ1-5|.|TRBV2|TRBD1
TGTGCCAGCAGTTGGGGACAGGGGAACAATCAGCCCCAGCATTTT
CASSWGQGNNQPQHF
>TRBJ2-3|.|TRBV27|TRBD2
TGTGCCAGCAGTTTACTAGCGGGGGGCGCAGATACGCAGTATTTT
CASSLLAGGADTQYF
>TRBJ1-3|.|TRBV5-5|.
TGTGCCAGCAGCTTTCGCGCCAACTCTGGAAACACCATATATTTT
CASSFRANSGNTIYF
>TRBJ2-7|.|TRBV11-1|.
TGTGCCAGCAGCTTAGAAACTACGGGGCAGTACTTC
CASSLETTGQYF
>TRBJ1-3|.|TRBV7-2|.
TGTGCCAGCAGCTTTAGGGTCTCCTCTGGAAACACCATATATTTT
CASSFRVSSGNTIYF
>TRBJ1-2|.|TRBV7-2|TRBD1
TGTGCCAGCAGCGACCCGGGACAGGGGAGGTATGGCTACACCTTC
CASSDPGQGRYGYTF
>TRBJ2-3|.|TRBV30|TRBD1
TGTGCCTGGAGTCCCCGACAGGGCCTCACAGATACGCAGTATTTT
CAWSPRQGLTDTQYF
>TRBJ2-2|.|TRBV19|.
TGTGCCAGTAGTCCACAGGACAGAAACTACGGGGAGCTGTTTTTT
CASSPQDRNYGELFF
>TRBJ2-7|.|TRBV28|TRBD2
TGTGCCAGCAGTTTGAGAGCGGGGGGGCAGTACGAGCAGTACTTC
CASSLRAGGQYEQYF
>TRBJ2-5|.|TRBV19|.
TGTGCCAGTAGTATAGCAGAGACCCAGTACTTC
CASSIAETQYF
>TRBJ2-6|.|TRBV5-6|.
TGTGCCAGCAGCTTGCAAGGAACTGGGGCCAACGTCCTGACTTTC
CASSLQGTGANVLTF
>TRBJ1-2|.|TRBV6-5|TRBD1
TGTGCCAGCAGCCGCTCGAAAGGGACAGGTCAGGGCTACACCTTC
CASSRSKGTGQGYTF
>TRBJ1-2|.|TRBV30|TRBD1
TGTGCCTGGATGGGGACAGGGGAAGGACTCTATGGCTACACCTTC
CAWMGTGEGLYGYTF
>TRBJ1-2|.|TRBV25-1|.
TGTGCCAGCAGGAACACAGGGCTCTACACCTTC
CASRNTGLYTF
>TRBJ2-7|.|TRBV5-4|.
TGTGCCAGCAGTACCCAGACAAGCTACGAGCAGTACTTC
CASSTQTSYEQYF
>TRBJ1-2|few|TRBV28|.
TGTGCCAGCAGGAGTGGACGGAGCTATGGCTACACCTTC
CASRSGRSYGYTF
>TRBJ2-7|.|TRBV6-6|TRBD1
TGTGCCAGCAGTTCTCCGGGACAGGGGTTATACGGGCAGTACTTC
CASSSPGQGLYGQYF
>TRBJ2-1|.|TRBV5-1|TRBD2
TGCGCCAGCAGCTTGGGGGCGGGAGGGAACTACAATGAGCAGTTCTTC
CASSLGAGGNYNEQFF
>TRBJ1-5|once|TRBV19|TRBD1
TGTGCCAGTAGTGGACAGGGGGGTCAGCCCCAGCATTTT
CASSGQGGQPQHF
>TRBJ2-7|.|TRBV6-6|TRBD1
TGTGCCAGCAGTTCTCCGGGACAGGGGTTATACGAGCAGTACTTC
CASSSPGQGLYEQYF
>TRBJ2-5|few|TRBV19|TRBD1
TGTGCCAGTAGTACCAGGGGGCGCGATGAGACCCAGTACTTC
CASSTRGRDETQYF
>TRBJ2-2|.|TRBV5-1|TRBD1
TGCGCCAGCAGCCCTGGGACAGGGGGCCACGGGGAGCTGTTTTTT
CASSPGTGGHGELFF
>TRBJ2-7|.|TRBV27|TRBD1
TGTGCCAGCAGTTTATCGGCGGCAGGGGGCATCGAGCAGTACTTC
CASSLSAAGGIEQYF
>TRBJ1-3|.|TRBV5-6|.
TGTGCCAGCAGCTTGTGGTGGCAGAACTCTGGAAACACCATATATTTT
CASSLWWQNSGNTIYF
>TRBJ2-7|.|TRBV18|TRBD1
TGTGCCAGCTCACCAATACAGGGGTCGGGCTCCTACGAGCAGTACTTC
CASSPIQGSGSYEQYF
>TRBJ2-7|.|TRBV29-1|.
TGCAGCGTTGAAGATGGGAGGTACGAGCAGTACTTC
CSVEDGRYEQYF
>TRBJ1-5|.|TRBV28|TRBD1
TGTGCCAGCAGTTTAGGGACAGGGAGTCAGCCCCAGCATTTT
CASSLGTGSQPQHF
>TRBJ2-3|.|TRBV6-1|TRBD1
TGTGCCAGCAGTGAATGGGGGGACAGGGTATCAGATACGCAGTATTTT
CASSEWGDRVSDTQYF
>TRBJ1-1|.|TRBV9|.
TGTGCCAGCAGCGTAGATGAGACAGAGAACACTGAAGCTTTCTTT
CASSVDETENTEAFF
>TRBJ1-6|.|TRBV5-6|TRBD1
TGTGCCAGCAGCCTAGGACAGGGGGTAGGTTCACCCCTCCACTTT
CASSLGQGVGSPLHF
>TRBJ2-7|.|TRBV6-1|.
TGTGCCAGCAGTGAATTCGTCGAGCAGTACTTC
CASSEFVEQYF
>TRBJ1-5|.|TRBV27|TRBD1
TGTGCCAGCAGTCAACAGGGGCGGAATCAGCCCCAGCATTTT
CASSQQGRNQPQHF
>TRBJ2-7|.|TRBV15|.
TGTGCCACCAGCAGAGGGGGTAACTCCTACGAGCAGTACTTC
CATSRGGNSYEQYF
>TRBJ1-5|.|TRBV15|.
TGTGCCACCAGCAGAGTATATGAACAGCCCCAGCATTTT
CATSRVYEQPQHF
>TRBJ2-7|.|TRBV10-2|.
TGCGCCAGCAGTGAGGCCGGAATTGGGACTTCAAACTACGAGCAGTACTTC
CASSEAGIGTSNYEQYF